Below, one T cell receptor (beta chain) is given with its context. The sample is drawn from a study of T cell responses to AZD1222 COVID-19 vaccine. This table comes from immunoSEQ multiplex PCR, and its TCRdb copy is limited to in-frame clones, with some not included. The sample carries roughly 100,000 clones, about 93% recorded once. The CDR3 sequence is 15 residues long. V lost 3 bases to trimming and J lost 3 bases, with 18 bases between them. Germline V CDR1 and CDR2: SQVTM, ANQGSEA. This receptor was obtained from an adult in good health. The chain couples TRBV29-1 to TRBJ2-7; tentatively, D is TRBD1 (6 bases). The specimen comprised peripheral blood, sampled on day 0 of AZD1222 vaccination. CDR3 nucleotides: TGCAGCGTTGACAGACGCATCGGACAGAACTACGAGCAGTACTTC. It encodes CSVDRRIGQNYEQYF.